The rows below give T cell receptor beta chains drawn from one sample of a study of blood T cell repertoires in COVID-19. The assay was immunoSEQ multiplex PCR, and TCRdb's table has in-frame clones only and misses some. Of some 97,000 clones in the sample, 80% to 95% were seen once. Source material: peripheral blood. Receptor source: a man in his sixties with acute or convalescent COVID-19. Each CDR3 is given with its conserved first and last residue. The D gene is left open where the match is weak. For some rows the clone size is stated as once, few or many, or as a class when expanded; others skip it.

size | D | J | V | DNA | CDR3
NA | NA | TRBJ1-2 | TRBV19 | TGTGCCAGTAGTATTGAGCGAATCGGCTACACCTTC | CASSIERIGYTF
few | NA | TRBJ2-1 | TRBV5-1 | TGCGCCAGCAGCCCTGGCGGAAACTCCTACAATGAGCAGTTCTTC | CASSPGGNSYNEQFF
NA | TRBD1 | TRBJ2-3 | TRBV29-1 | TGCAGCGCCCAAAAGGGGACAGCAGCAGATACGCAGTATTTT | CSAQKGTAADTQYF
NA | TRBD1 | TRBJ2-5 | TRBV5-6 | TGTGCCAGCAGCCCAGACAGGGGAATGGAGACCCAGTACTTC | CASSPDRGMETQYF
NA | NA | TRBJ1-4 | TRBV28 | TGTGCCAGCAGTTACCCCCATGGGAGGAATGGCAATGAAAAACTGTTTTTT | CASSYPHGRNGNEKLFF
NA | NA | TRBJ1-5 | TRBV5-5 | TGTGCCAGCAGCTTGGACTGGAATCAGCCCCAGCATTTT | CASSLDWNQPQHF
NA | NA | TRBJ1-5 | TRBV10-3 | TGTGCCATCAGCACCTCGGGCGGGGGGAATCAGCCCCAGCATTTT | CAISTSGGGNQPQHF
NA | NA | TRBJ2-7 | TRBV2 | TGTGCCAGCAGTGCAGGACGTACCTCGGGATACGAGCAGTACTTC | CASSAGRTSGYEQYF
NA | TRBD2 | TRBJ2-5 | TRBV11-2 | TGTGCCAGCAGCTTAGCGGGAGGGGGAGGGTTCCAAGAGACCCAGTACTTC | CASSLAGGGGFQETQYF
NA | NA | TRBJ2-5 | TRBV30 | TGTGCCTGGAGTCCCAGAGAGACCCAGTACTTC | CAWSPRETQYF
NA | TRBD1 | TRBJ1-1 | TRBV29-1 | TGCAGCGTACAGGGGAGGTTAAACACTGAAGCTTTCTTT | CSVQGRLNTEAFF
NA | NA | TRBJ2-1 | TRBV27 | TGTGCCAGCAGTACCCCCGAGTCCAATGAGCAGTTCTTC | CASSTPESNEQFF
NA | NA | TRBJ2-3 | TRBV11-1 | TGTGCCAGCAGCCTCCCCGAGGGTTCGCAGTATTTT | CASSLPEGSQYF
NA | NA | TRBJ1-1 | TRBV2 | TGTGCCAGCAGTGAAGCTAGCCTGAACACTGAAGCTTTCTTT | CASSEASLNTEAFF
NA | TRBD2 | TRBJ2-1 | TRBV10-3 | TGTGCCACCACCGGGACTAGCGGGAGGTACAATGAGCAGTTCTTC | CATTGTSGRYNEQFF
NA | NA | TRBJ1-2 | TRBV28 | TGTGCCAGCAGTTTGGGGGGGGCAGGGAAACATGGCTACACCTTC | CASSLGGAGKHGYTF
NA | NA | TRBJ2-2 | TRBV6-5 | TGTGCCAGCAGCCTTGGACAGCACACCGGGGAGCTGTTTTTT | CASSLGQHTGELFF
few | NA | TRBJ1-1 | TRBV15 | TGTGCCACCAAGACAGTGATGAACACTGAAGCTTTCTTT | CATKTVMNTEAFF